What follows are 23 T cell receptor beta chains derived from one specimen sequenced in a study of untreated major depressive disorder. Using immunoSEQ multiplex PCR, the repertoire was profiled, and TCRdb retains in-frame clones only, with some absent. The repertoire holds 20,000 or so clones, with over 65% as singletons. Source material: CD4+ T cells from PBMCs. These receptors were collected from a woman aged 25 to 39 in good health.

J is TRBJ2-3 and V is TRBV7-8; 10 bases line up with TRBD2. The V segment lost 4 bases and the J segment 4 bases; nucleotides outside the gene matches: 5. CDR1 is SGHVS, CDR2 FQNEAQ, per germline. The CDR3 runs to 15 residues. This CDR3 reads CASSSSGSQADTQYF. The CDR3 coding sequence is TGTGCCAGCAGCTCTAGCGGGAGCCAGGCAGATACGCAGTATTTT.

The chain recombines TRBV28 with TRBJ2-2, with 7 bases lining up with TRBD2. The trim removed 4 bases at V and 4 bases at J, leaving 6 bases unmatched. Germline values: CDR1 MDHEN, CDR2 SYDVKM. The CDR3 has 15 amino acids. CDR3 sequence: CASSSSGTGTGELFF. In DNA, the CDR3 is TGTGCCAGCAGTTCGAGCGGGACGGGCACCGGGGAGCTGTTTTTT. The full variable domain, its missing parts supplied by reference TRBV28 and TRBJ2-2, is DVKVTQSSRYLVKRTGEKVFLECVQDMDHENMFWYRQDPGLGLRLIYFSYDVKMKEKGDIPEGYSVSREKKERFSLILESASTNQTSMYLCASSSSGTGTGELFFGEGSRLTVL.

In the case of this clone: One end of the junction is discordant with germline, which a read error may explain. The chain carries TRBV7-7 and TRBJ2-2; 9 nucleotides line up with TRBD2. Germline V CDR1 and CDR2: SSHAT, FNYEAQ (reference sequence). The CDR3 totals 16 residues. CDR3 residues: CASSPTTSGWTGELFF. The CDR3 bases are TGTGCTAGCAGCCCGACGACTAGCGGATGGACCGGGGAGCTGTTTTTT.

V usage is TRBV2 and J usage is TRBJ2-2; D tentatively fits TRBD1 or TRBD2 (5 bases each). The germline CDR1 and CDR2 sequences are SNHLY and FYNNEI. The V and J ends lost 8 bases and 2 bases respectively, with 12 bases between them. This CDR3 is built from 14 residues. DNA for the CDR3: TGTGCCAGCCGGGACGGGCATAACACCGGGGAGCTGTTTTTT. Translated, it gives CASRDGHNTGELFF.

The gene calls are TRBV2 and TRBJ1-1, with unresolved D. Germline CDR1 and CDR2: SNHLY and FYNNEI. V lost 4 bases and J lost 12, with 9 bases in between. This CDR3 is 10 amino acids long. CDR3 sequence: CASSALRPFF. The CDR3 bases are TGTGCCAGCAGTGCCCTGCGGCCTTTCTTT. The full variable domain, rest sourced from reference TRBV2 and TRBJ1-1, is EPEVTQTPSHQVTQMGQEVILRCVPISNHLYFYWYRQILGQKVEFLVSFYNNEISEKSEIFDDQFSVERPDGSNFTLKIRSTKLEDSAMYFCASSALRPFFGQGTRLTVV.

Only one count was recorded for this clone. As DNA, the CDR3 is TGTGCCAGCAGTTACGGGGGCGATGAGCAGTTCTTC. This translates into CASSYGGDEQFF. The V and J genes are TRBV6-6 and TRBJ2-1, with TRBD1 as a possible D gene (6 bases). CDR1 and CDR2 from the germline V gene are MNHNY and SVGAGI (reference sequence). The CDR3 consists of 12 residues. With 2 bases removed from V and 8 bases from J, the gap between germline ends came to 7 bases.

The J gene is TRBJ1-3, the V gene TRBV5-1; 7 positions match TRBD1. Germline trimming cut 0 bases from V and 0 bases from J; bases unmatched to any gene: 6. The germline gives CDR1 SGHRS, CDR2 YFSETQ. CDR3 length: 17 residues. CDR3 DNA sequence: TGCGCCAGCAGCTTGGCACACGCAGGGGGCTCTGGAAACACCATATATTTT. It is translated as CASSLAHAGGSGNTIYF.

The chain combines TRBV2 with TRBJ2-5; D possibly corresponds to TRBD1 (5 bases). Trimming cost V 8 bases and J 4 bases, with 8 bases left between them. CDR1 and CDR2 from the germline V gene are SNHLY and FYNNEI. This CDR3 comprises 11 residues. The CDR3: CASGAIETQYF. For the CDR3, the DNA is TGTGCCAGCGGGGCGATAGAGACCCAGTACTTC.

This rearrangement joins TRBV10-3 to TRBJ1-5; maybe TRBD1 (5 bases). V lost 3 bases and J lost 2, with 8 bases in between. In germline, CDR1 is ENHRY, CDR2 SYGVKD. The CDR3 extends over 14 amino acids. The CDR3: CAISEGAGNQPQHF. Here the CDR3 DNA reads TGTGCCATCAGTGAAGGGGCCGGCAATCAGCCCCAGCATTTT.

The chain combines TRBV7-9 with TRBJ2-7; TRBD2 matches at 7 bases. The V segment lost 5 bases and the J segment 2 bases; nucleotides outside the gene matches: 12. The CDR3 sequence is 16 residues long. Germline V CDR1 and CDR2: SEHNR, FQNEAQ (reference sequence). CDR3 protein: CASSKSSGLNTYEQYF. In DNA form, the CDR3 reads TGTGCCAGCAGCAAATCGTCGGGACTAAACACCTACGAGCAGTACTTC.

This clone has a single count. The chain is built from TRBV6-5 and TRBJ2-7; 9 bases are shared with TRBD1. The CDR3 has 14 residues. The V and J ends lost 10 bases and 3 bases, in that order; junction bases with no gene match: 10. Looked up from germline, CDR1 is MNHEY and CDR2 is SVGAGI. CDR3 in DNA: TGTGCCACCCGGACGACAGGGGGTAACTACGAGCAGTACTTC. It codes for CATRTTGGNYEQYF.

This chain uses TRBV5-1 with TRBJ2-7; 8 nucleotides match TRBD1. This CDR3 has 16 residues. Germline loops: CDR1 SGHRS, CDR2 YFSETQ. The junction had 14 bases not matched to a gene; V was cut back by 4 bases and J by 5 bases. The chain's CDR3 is CASSPAGQGLRNEQYF. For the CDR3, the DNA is TGCGCCAGCAGCCCCGCCGGACAGGGCCTTAGGAACGAGCAGTACTTC.

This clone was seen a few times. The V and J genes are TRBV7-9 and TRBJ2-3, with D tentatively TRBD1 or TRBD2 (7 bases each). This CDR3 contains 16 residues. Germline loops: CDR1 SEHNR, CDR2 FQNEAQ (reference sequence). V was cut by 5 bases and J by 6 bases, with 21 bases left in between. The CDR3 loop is CASSAQGGGSRDTQYF. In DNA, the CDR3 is TGTGCCAGCAGCGCACAAGGGGGCGGGAGTAGGGATACGCAGTATTTT.

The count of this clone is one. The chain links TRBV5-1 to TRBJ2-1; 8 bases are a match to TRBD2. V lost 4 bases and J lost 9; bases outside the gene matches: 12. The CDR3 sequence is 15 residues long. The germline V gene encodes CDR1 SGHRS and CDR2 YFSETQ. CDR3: CASSLGNAGGIEQFF. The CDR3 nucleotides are TGCGCCAGCAGCCTGGGGAATGCGGGAGGAATTGAGCAGTTCTTC.

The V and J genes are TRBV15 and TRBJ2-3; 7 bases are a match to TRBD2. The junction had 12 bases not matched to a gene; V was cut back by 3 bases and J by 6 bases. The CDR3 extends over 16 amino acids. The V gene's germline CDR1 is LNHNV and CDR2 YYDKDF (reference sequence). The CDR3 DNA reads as TGTGCCACCAGCAGGGGTTCGCGGCTGCGGGGGGATACGCAGTATTTT. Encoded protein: CATSRGSRLRGDTQYF.

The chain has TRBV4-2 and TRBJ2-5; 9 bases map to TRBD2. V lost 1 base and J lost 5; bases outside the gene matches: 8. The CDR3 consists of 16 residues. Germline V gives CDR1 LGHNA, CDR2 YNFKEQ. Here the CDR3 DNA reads TGTGCCAGCAGCCAAGTTGGTAGCGGGGGCGGGGAGACCCAGTACTTC. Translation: CASSQVGSGGGETQYF.

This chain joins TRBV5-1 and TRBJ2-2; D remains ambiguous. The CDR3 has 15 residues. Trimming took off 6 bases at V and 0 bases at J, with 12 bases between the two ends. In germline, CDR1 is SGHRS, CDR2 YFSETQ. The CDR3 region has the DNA TGCGCCAGCAAGGTTGGTCAAACGAACACCGGGGAGCTGTTTTTT. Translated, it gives CASKVGQTNTGELFF.

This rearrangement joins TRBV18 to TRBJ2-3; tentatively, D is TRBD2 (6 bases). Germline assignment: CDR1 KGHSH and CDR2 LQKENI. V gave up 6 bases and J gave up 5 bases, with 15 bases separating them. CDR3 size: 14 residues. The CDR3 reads CASSEKLAGDTQYF. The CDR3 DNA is TGTGCCAGCTCTGAAAAACTAGCAGGAGATACGCAGTATTTT.

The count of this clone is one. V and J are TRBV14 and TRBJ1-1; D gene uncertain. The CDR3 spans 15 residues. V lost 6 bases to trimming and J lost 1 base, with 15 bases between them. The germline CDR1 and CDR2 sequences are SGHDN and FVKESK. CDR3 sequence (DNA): TGTGCCAGCAGTCAACCGGGCCAACGGAACACTGAAGCTTTCTTT. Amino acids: CASSQPGQRNTEAFF. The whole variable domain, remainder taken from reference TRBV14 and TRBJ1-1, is EAGVTQFPSHSVIEKGQTVTLRCDPISGHDNLYWYRRVMGKEIKFLLHFVKESKQDESGMPNNRFLAERTGGTYSTLKVQPAELEDSGVYFCASSQPGQRNTEAFFGQGTRLTVV.

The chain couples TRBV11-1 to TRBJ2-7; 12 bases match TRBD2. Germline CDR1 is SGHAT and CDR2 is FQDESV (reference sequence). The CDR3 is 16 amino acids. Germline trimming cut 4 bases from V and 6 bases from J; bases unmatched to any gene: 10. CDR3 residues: CASSSPASGRAIEQYF. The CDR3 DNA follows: TGTGCCAGCAGCTCCCCTGCTAGCGGGAGGGCCATCGAGCAGTACTTC.

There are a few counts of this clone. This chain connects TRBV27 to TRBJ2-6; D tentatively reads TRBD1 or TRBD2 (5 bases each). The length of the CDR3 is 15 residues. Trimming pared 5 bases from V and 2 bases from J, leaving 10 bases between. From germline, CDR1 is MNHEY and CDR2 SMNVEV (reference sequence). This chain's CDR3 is CASSNGDAGANVLTF. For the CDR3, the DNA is TGTGCCAGCAGTAACGGGGACGCTGGGGCCAACGTCCTGACTTTC.

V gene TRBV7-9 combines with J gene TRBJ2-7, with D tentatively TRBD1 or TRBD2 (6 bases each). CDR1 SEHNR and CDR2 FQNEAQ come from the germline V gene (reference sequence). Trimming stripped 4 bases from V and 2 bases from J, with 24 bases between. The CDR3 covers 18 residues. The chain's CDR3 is CASSSNYRVGGVPYEQYF. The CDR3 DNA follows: TGTGCCAGCAGCTCTAATTACAGGGTCGGGGGCGTCCCCTACGAGCAGTACTTC.

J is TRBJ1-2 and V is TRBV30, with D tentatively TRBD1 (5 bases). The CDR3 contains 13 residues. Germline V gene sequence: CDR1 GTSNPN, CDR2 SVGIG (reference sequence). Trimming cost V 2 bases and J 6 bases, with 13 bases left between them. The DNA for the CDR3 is TGTGCCTGGAGTTGGCAGGGCACGGATGGCTACACCTTC. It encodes CAWSWQGTDGYTF.